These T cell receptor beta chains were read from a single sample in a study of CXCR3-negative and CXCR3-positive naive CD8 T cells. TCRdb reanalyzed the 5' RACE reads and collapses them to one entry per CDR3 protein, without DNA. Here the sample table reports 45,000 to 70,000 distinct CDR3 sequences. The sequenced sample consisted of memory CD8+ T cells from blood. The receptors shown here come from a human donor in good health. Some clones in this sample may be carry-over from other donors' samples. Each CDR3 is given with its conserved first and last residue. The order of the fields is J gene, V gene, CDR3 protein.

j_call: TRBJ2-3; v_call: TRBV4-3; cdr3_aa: CASSQVGGTGGDTQYF
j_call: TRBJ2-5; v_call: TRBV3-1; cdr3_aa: CASSQDHRDIQETQYF
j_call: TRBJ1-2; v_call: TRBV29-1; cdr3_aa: CSVLDSRSYGYTF
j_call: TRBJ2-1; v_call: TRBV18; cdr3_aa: CASSPRDRLFNEQFF
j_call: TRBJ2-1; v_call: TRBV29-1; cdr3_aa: CSGFGGRNEQFF
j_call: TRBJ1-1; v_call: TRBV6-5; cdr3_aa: CASSPTGGLEAFF
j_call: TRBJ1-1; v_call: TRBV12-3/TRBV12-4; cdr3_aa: CASSFSRMNTEAFF
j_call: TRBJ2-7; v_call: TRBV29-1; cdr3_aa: CSVVQESHEQYF
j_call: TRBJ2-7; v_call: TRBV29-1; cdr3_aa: CSVEEGSGVEQYF
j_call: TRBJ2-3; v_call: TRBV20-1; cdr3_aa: CSARDQQAGGAGTQYF
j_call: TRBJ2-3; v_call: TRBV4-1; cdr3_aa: CASSPLAGGQYF
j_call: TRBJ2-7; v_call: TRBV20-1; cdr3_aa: CSARADSSYEQYF
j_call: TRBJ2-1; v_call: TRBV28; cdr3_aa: CASWPGGVYNEQSF
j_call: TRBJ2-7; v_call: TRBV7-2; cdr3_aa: CASSLVNRGYEQYF
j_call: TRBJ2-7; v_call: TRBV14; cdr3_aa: CASSRRQGGHEQYF